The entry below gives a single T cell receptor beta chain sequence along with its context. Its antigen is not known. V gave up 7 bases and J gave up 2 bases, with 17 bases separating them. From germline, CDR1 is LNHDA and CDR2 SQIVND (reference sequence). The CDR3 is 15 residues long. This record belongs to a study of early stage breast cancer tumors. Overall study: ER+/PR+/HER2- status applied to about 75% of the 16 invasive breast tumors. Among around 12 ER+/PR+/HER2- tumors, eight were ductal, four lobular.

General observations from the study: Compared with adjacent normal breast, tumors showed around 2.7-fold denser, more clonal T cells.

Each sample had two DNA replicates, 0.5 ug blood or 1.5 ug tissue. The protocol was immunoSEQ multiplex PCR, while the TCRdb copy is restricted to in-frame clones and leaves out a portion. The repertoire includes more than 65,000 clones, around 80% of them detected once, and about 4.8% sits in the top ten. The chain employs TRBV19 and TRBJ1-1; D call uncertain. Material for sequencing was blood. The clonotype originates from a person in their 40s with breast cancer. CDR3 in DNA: TGTGCCAGTATCGGAGGGTTGAGGGTAAACACTGAAGCTTTCTTT. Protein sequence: CASIGGLRVNTEAFF.